The 9 T cell receptor beta chains presented below share a single source sample, sequenced in a study of blood T cell repertoires in COVID-19. Clones were sequenced by immunoSEQ multiplex PCR, and TCRdb holds only the in-frame ones, with some missing. Of 200,000 or so clones in the sample, 84% were seen once. The sample consisted of peripheral blood. The source of these receptors is a human donor in a cohort sampled during active COVID-19.

V gene TRBV5-1 combines with J gene TRBJ2-7, with D possibly matching TRBD2 (5 bases). V lost 4 bases, J lost 3 bases, and 11 bases lay in between. Germline-derived CDR1 and CDR2 are SGHRS and YFSETQ. The CDR3 covers 13 residues. DNA of the CDR3: TGCGCCAGCAGCCTCGGGGAACTCTACGAGCAGTACTTC. As protein: CASSLGELYEQYF. Based on the CDR3 plus reference TRBV5-1 and TRBJ2-7, the full variable domain is KAGVTQTPRYLIKTRGQQVTLSCSPISGHRSVSWYQQTPGQGLQFLFEYFSETQRNKGNFPGRFSGRQFSNSRSEMNVSTLELGDSALYLCASSLGELYEQYFGPGTRLTVT.

This chain links TRBV28 with TRBJ2-2; tentative D call: TRBD2 (5 bases). The CDR3 loop spans 14 amino acids. CDR1 and CDR2 (germline): MDHEN, SYDVKM. The V end was cut by 6 bases, the J end by 3 bases, with 11 bases between. CDR3: CASRNRGHTGELFF. The CDR3 nucleotides are TGTGCCAGCAGGAACCGGGGTCACACCGGGGAGCTGTTTTTT. The full variable domain, with the rest looked up from reference TRBV28 and TRBJ2-2, is DVKVTQSSRYLVKRTGEKVFLECVQDMDHENMFWYRQDPGLGLRLIYFSYDVKMKEKGDIPEGYSVSREKKERFSLILESASTNQTSMYLCASRNRGHTGELFFGEGSRLTVL.

The chain combines TRBV10-3 with TRBJ2-7; no definite D call. This CDR3 region has 12 residues. V shed 2 bases and J shed 6 bases, with 8 bases lying between them. Germline loops: CDR1 ENHRY, CDR2 SYGVKD. The CDR3 bases are TGTGCCATCAGTGAGCGAGGATTCGAGCAGTACGTC. It encodes CAISERGFEQYV.

The V and J genes are TRBV7-2 and TRBJ1-3; possibly TRBD1 for D (6 bases). Trimming took 3 bases from V and 4 from J, leaving 10 bases between them. Germline V CDR1 and CDR2: SGHTA, FQGNSA. The CDR3 extends over 14 amino acids. CDR3 sequence (DNA): TGTGCCAGCAGCTTGCGGACAGTAGGAAACACCATATATTTT. This gives the protein CASSLRTVGNTIYF.

This sequence joins TRBV6-1 and TRBJ2-1; 8 bases fit TRBD2. V lost 5 bases and J lost 6; bases outside the gene matches: 6. CDR1 and CDR2 (germline): MNHNS, SASEGT. The CDR3 is 14 amino acids. This CDR3 reads CASSLSGGRNEQFF. The CDR3 DNA follows: TGTGCCAGCAGTTTGAGCGGGGGCCGCAATGAGCAGTTCTTC.

This chain links TRBV4-1 with TRBJ2-1, with 10 bases lining up with TRBD2. Losses at the gene ends were 2 bases for V and 8 bases for J; bases not matched to a gene: 0. Germline CDR1 reads MGHRA; CDR2 reads YSYEKL. CDR3 length: 13 amino acids. The CDR3 nucleotides read TGCGCCAGCAGCCAACTAGCGGGGGATGAGCAGTTCTTC. Its protein is CASSQLAGDEQFF.

V usage is TRBV7-2 and J usage is TRBJ2-7; 10 nucleotides line up with TRBD1. The CDR3 totals 14 residues. Germline V lookup: CDR1 SGHTA, CDR2 FQGNSA. Germline trimming cut 2 bases from V and 4 bases from J; bases unmatched to any gene: 2. Written as DNA, the CDR3 is TGTGCCAGCAGCTTACGGACAGGGGGATACGAGCAGTACGTC. This gives the protein CASSLRTGGYEQYV.

The V and J genes are TRBV5-1 and TRBJ2-2; TRBD1 is a possible D gene (5 bases). Germline V CDR1 and CDR2: SGHRS, YFSETQ. CDR3 length: 16 residues. V was pared by 0 bases and J by 4 bases, with 13 bases between. The CDR3 sequence is CASSLEWTRTTGELFF. The CDR3 DNA sequence: TGCGCCAGCAGCTTGGAATGGACAAGAACCACCGGGGAGCTGTTTTTT.

This chain links TRBV7-2 with TRBJ2-1; D ambiguous. Trimming shortened V by 4 bases and J by 10 bases, and 8 bases separated the two germline ends. Germline V gene sequence: CDR1 SGHTA, CDR2 FQGNSA. The CDR3 consists of 11 residues. The CDR3 DNA is TGTGCCAGCAGCTCCCTCAGGGAGCAGTTCTTC. Its translation: CASSSLREQFF.